This T cell receptor (beta chain) appears in the sequencing data of a study of identical twins. Germline-derived CDR1 and CDR2 are MNHEY and SMNVEV (reference sequence). Trimming took off 0 bases at V and 10 bases at J, with 10 bases between the two ends. This CDR3 comprises 13 residues. TCRdb itself ran the 5' RACE reads through MiXCR, one entry per CDR3 protein. The top ten hold roughly 15% of the sample, which has some 230,000 distinct CDR3 sequences, over 5% seen once. The same data also went into a second study, on T cells expressing NK-cell markers. That paper adds: Eight donors were sequenced, seven testing HCMV-seropositive and one testing seronegative. Dominant NKG2C+ clonotype frequencies of about 1.0-7.0% of CD8+ T cells were measured in over 5 donors.

This TCR came from a woman in her late teens or twenties in good health. The sample taken for sequencing was CD8+ T cells sorted from blood. V usage is TRBV27 and J usage is TRBJ1-5; D is unresolved. CDR3 bases: TGTGCCAGCAGTTTATCGCCCCTCGTCCCCCAGCATTTT. Its protein product is CASSLSPLVPQHF.